Below, 31 T cell receptor beta chains from the same sample are listed, as sequenced in a study of CD4 T cells in relation to SARS-CoV-2 and coronaviruses. What these receptors recognize is not known. Clones were read by immunoSEQ multiplex PCR, and TCRdb kept only the in-frame ones, dropping some. The table records about 22,000 clones, less than 85% of them present only once. The unexposed donors gave CD4+ T cells in 2011-2018, prior to COVID-19. CD4+ T cells were isolated from the cells after around 10 days of culture. Sequencing was performed on CD4+ T cells from PBMCs, cultured in vitro. The origin of the receptors is a human donor in good health.

This rearrangement joins TRBV7-3 to TRBJ2-5; D remains unclear. Between the trimmed V and J ends, which lost 0 bases and 2 bases, there was a span of 10 bases. The germline CDR1 and CDR2 sequences are SGHTA and FQGTGA. This CDR3 has 15 amino acids. CDR3 loop: CASSLTDAPQETQYF. CDR3 in DNA: TGTGCCAGCAGCTTAACTGATGCCCCACAAGAGACCCAGTACTTC.

The rearrangement joins TRBV19 to TRBJ1-4, with D hard to call. The CDR3 is 13 amino acids. Germline V gene lookup returns CDR1 LNHDA and CDR2 SQIVND (reference sequence). The V end was cut by 5 bases, the J end by 8 bases, with 12 bases between. CDR3 region: CASSGVLTEKLFF. In nucleotides, the CDR3 is TGTGCCAGTAGTGGGGTACTGACCGAAAAACTGTTTTTT.

V is TRBV20-1 and J is TRBJ2-5, with D unclear. This CDR3 is 11 amino acids long. CDR1 is DFQATT and CDR2 is SNEGSKA in the germline V gene (reference sequence). Trimming shortened V by 0 bases and J by 8 bases, and 7 bases separated the two germline ends. The CDR3 spells CSARDLSTQYF. CDR3 nucleotide sequence: TGCAGTGCTAGAGATCTTAGTACCCAGTACTTC.

Here the CDR3 reads CASSQGRTAEAFF. In DNA form, the CDR3 reads TGTGCCAGCAGCCAAGGGCGGACGGCTGAAGCTTTCTTT. The rearrangement joins TRBV3-1 (or the pseudogene TRBV3-2) to TRBJ1-1; D is ambiguous. V was pared by 1 base and J by 6 bases, with 9 bases between. The germline V gene encodes CDR1 LGHDT and CDR2 YNNKEL (reference sequence). This CDR3 spans 13 amino acids.

The rearrangement uses TRBV5-1 and TRBJ2-2, with D tentatively TRBD1 (5 bases). Germline CDR1 is SGHRS and CDR2 is YFSETQ. The V end lost 0 bases, the J end lost 9 bases, and 15 bases lay between the germline ends. The CDR3 extends over 15 amino acids. CDR3 DNA: TGCGCCAGCAGCTTGGGGTCAGGGATATCCCGGGAGCTGTTTTTT. Translating it yields CASSLGSGISRELFF.

This clone was observed a few times. The chain carries TRBV6-6 and TRBJ2-1, with 7 nucleotides matching TRBD1. V was pared by 5 bases and J by 0 bases, with 7 bases of the junction left unmatched. The CDR3 loop spans 16 amino acids. CDR1 is MNHNY, CDR2 SVGAGI, per germline (reference sequence). This CDR3 is CASSRQGPSSYNEQFF. The CDR3 nucleotides read TGTGCCAGCAGTCGACAGGGCCCCAGCTCCTACAATGAGCAGTTCTTC.

The V and J genes are TRBV30 and TRBJ2-3; D is unresolved. Germline V lookup: CDR1 GTSNPN, CDR2 SVGIG (reference sequence). V was shortened by 0 bases and J by 2 bases, with 3 bases between the two germline ends. The CDR3 loop spans 12 amino acids. In DNA, the CDR3 is TGTGCCTGGAGTGTCGCCACAGATACGCAGTATTTT. Residues: CAWSVATDTQYF.

The genes are TRBV28 and TRBJ2-5; 11 positions match TRBD1. Trimming removed 5 bases from V and 5 bases from J; junction bases left unmatched: 4. This CDR3 contains 14 residues. Germline CDR1 and CDR2: MDHEN and SYDVKM. The CDR3 is CASSGQGARETQYF. The CDR3 nucleotides are TGTGCCAGCAGTGGACAGGGGGCAAGGGAGACCCAGTACTTC.

CDR3 in DNA: TGTGCCAGCTCACGAGGGACTAGCGGGAGTCTGAATGAGCAGTTCTTC. This encodes CASSRGTSGSLNEQFF. The genes are TRBV18 and TRBJ2-1, with 14 bases fitting TRBD2. J was trimmed by 7 bases and V by 4 bases; bases with no gene match: 6. Germline CDR1 KGHSH, CDR2 LQKENI. The CDR3 loop spans 16 amino acids.

This chain connects TRBV6-5 to TRBJ2-5; TRBD2 matches at 10 bases. The CDR3 loop spans 15 amino acids. Germline CDR1 reads MNHEY; CDR2 reads SVGAGI. The trim removed 6 bases at V and 5 bases at J, leaving 9 bases unmatched. For the CDR3, the DNA is TGTGCCAGCAGAGGCCAGCGGGAGGGTGGGGAGACCCAGTACTTC. Protein product: CASRGQREGGETQYF.

This chain uses TRBV2 with TRBJ1-1; no firm D call. The V end was cut by 8 bases, the J end by 1 base, with 14 bases between. Per germline, CDR1 SNHLY and CDR2 FYNNEI. The CDR3 is made up of 14 amino acids. CDR3 loop: CASLDGDTNTEAFF. The CDR3 DNA follows: TGTGCCAGCTTGGATGGGGATACGAACACTGAAGCTTTCTTT.

The chain is built from TRBV27 and TRBJ1-5; D might be TRBD1 (6 bases). This CDR3 contains 18 residues. The V gene's germline CDR1 is MNHEY and CDR2 SMNVEV (reference sequence). With 2 bases removed from V and 1 base from J, the gap between germline ends came to 18 bases. The CDR3, as DNA: TGTGCCAGCAGTTTAGGGCCCGGACAGAAGGGGAGCAATCAGCCCCAGCATTTT. Protein sequence: CASSLGPGQKGSNQPQHF.

V usage is TRBV27 and J usage is TRBJ2-1, with 7 bases matching TRBD1. This CDR3 has 18 residues. V lost 5 bases and J lost 0; bases outside the gene matches: 13. Germline V gene data show CDR1 as MNHEY and CDR2 as SMNVEV (reference sequence). The CDR3 region is CASSPWTGLTVSYNEQFF. In DNA form, the CDR3 reads TGTGCCAGCAGTCCATGGACAGGCCTCACCGTCTCCTACAATGAGCAGTTCTTC.

The chain uses TRBV29-1 and TRBJ2-5; D is perhaps TRBD2 (5 bases). V lost 4 bases, J lost 5 bases, and 17 bases lay in between. The CDR3 is 14 amino acids. The germline gives CDR1 SQVTM, CDR2 ANQGSEA. CDR3 in amino acids: CSVAIRSGMETQYF. In DNA, the CDR3 is TGCAGCGTTGCAATTAGGTCGGGGATGGAGACCCAGTACTTC.

In DNA form, the CDR3 reads TGTGCCAGCAGCTCAATAGCGGCCAGCTCTGGGGCCAACGTCCTGACTTTC. This sequence encodes CASSSIAASSGANVLTF. The genes are TRBV7-8 and TRBJ2-6; D might be TRBD2 (6 bases). Trimming took off 4 bases at V and 0 bases at J, with 13 bases between the two ends. Germline CDR1 is SGHVS and CDR2 is FQNEAQ. The CDR3 loop spans 17 amino acids.

By its share, this clone is large (0.1 to 1%). V and J are TRBV5-1 and TRBJ2-7; D might be TRBD1 (5 bases). The germline gives CDR1 SGHRS, CDR2 YFSETQ. CDR3 size: 15 residues. The V and J ends lost 0 bases and 1 base respectively, with 11 bases between them. CDR3 DNA sequence: TGCGCCAGCAGCTTGGTGGCAGGGCTATCCTACGAGCAGTACTTC. It encodes CASSLVAGLSYEQYF.

The chain employs TRBV6-1 and TRBJ2-7; 7 nucleotides agree with TRBD1. This CDR3 spans 15 amino acids. Germline V gene data show CDR1 as MNHNS and CDR2 as SASEGT. J lost 4 bases, V lost 0 bases, and 6 bases had no gene match. This chain's CDR3 is CASSEAAGGIYEQYF. Here the CDR3 DNA reads TGTGCCAGCAGTGAAGCCGCAGGGGGTATTTACGAGCAGTACTTC.

This clone has only a few counts. The rearrangement joins TRBV5-1 to TRBJ2-3; 15 bases fit TRBD2. Germline lookup yields CDR1 SGHRS and CDR2 YFSETQ. V lost 4 bases to trimming and J lost 2 bases; unmatched junction nucleotides: 5. The CDR3 extends over 17 amino acids. CDR3 protein: CASSRGLAGGPTDTQYF. CDR3 DNA sequence: TGCGCCAGCAGCAGGGGACTAGCGGGAGGCCCCACAGATACGCAGTATTTT.

V usage is TRBV5-1 and J usage is TRBJ1-1; D gene ambiguous. This CDR3 has 14 amino acids. The germline V gene encodes CDR1 SGHRS and CDR2 YFSETQ. V was shortened by 0 bases and J by 3 bases, with 9 bases between the two germline ends. The CDR3 protein is CASSLGGFDTEAFF. DNA of the CDR3: TGCGCCAGCAGCTTGGGAGGGTTTGACACTGAAGCTTTCTTT.

This clone was counted only a few times. This chain uses TRBV27 with TRBJ1-6; possibly TRBD1 for D (6 bases). The CDR3 length is 16 residues. Germline lookup yields CDR1 MNHEY and CDR2 SMNVEV (reference sequence). Trimming took 6 bases from V and 0 from J, leaving 12 bases between them. CDR3: CASSFEQGSYNSPLHF. In DNA, the CDR3 is TGTGCCAGCAGCTTTGAACAGGGCTCCTATAATTCACCCCTCCACTTT.

This clone came up once. The chain joins TRBV27 to TRBJ2-3, with 12 bases fitting TRBD2. The CDR3 spans 16 residues. CDR1 and CDR2 (germline): MNHEY, SMNVEV (reference sequence). The J segment lost 4 bases and the V segment lost 6 bases, leaving 8 bases of the junction unmatched. CDR3: CASRRRLAGAPDTQYF. The CDR3 coding sequence is TGTGCCAGCAGGAGGAGACTAGCGGGAGCCCCAGATACGCAGTATTTT.

The J gene is TRBJ1-1, the V gene TRBV5-1; a weak D match, TRBD1 (6 bases). V was cut by 5 bases and J by 2 bases, with 16 bases left in between. CDR3 length equals 15 residues. Germline V gives CDR1 SGHRS, CDR2 YFSETQ. The CDR3 is CASRRGGTLNTEAFF. The CDR3 nucleotides read TGCGCCAGCAGGCGAGGGGGGACCCTAAACACTGAAGCTTTCTTT.

This chain joins TRBV7-9 and TRBJ2-3, with D perhaps TRBD2 (6 bases). CDR1 is SEHNR, CDR2 FQNEAQ, per germline (reference sequence). The length of the CDR3 is 17 residues. Trimming removed 3 bases at V and 5 bases at J, with 21 bases between. In DNA form, the CDR3 reads TGTGCCAGCAGCTTCGGGGGTGAAGGGCCAAAGAAAGATACGCAGTATTTT. It is translated as CASSFGGEGPKKDTQYF.

This chain uses TRBV27 with TRBJ2-1, with D perhaps given as TRBD1 or TRBD2 (5 bases each). Germline loops: CDR1 MNHEY, CDR2 SMNVEV (reference sequence). The CDR3 is 16 residues long. Trimming removed 5 bases from V and 3 bases from J, with 17 bases in between. This chain's CDR3 is CASSQTLAGNYNEQFF. As DNA, the CDR3 is TGTGCCAGCAGTCAGACTCTAGCAGGGAACTACAATGAGCAGTTCTTC.

V and J are TRBV12-3 or TRBV12-4 and TRBJ1-1; perhaps TRBD1 as D (5 bases). This CDR3 has 12 residues. Trimming took 2 bases from V and 8 from J, leaving 9 bases between them. Written as DNA, the CDR3 is TGTGCCAGCAGTTTACCGGGACCCGAAGCTTTCTTT. It yields the protein CASSLPGPEAFF.

The rearrangement uses TRBV4-1 and TRBJ2-5; unclear D gene. Germline lookup yields CDR1 MGHRA and CDR2 YSYEKL. The CDR3 has 14 residues. With 2 bases removed from V and 1 base from J, the gap between germline ends came to 8 bases. CDR3 sequence reads: CASSQQFLQETQYF. CDR3 nucleotide sequence: TGCGCCAGCAGCCAACAGTTCCTCCAAGAGACCCAGTACTTC.

The chain is built from TRBV7-9 and TRBJ2-5; possible D gene TRBD1, 6 bases. V gave up 5 bases and J gave up 1 base, with 14 bases separating them. CDR3 length: 15 amino acids. Per germline, CDR1 SEHNR and CDR2 FQNEAQ (reference sequence). The CDR3 region has the DNA TGTGCCAGCAGCCCCTCAGCACAGGGCCAAGAGACCCAGTACTTC. This codes for CASSPSAQGQETQYF.

This rearrangement joins TRBV11-1 to TRBJ1-1; no definite D call. The V gene lost 5 bases and the J gene lost 4 bases, with 11 bases spanning the gap. Germline assignment: CDR1 SGHAT and CDR2 FQDESV (reference sequence). The CDR3 runs 13 residues. CDR3 in amino acids: CASSPGWGTEAFF. The DNA for the CDR3 is TGTGCCAGCAGCCCCGGGTGGGGCACTGAAGCTTTCTTT.

The chain joins TRBV12-5 to TRBJ1-1; no reliable D call. V gave up 6 bases and J gave up 4 bases, with 9 bases separating them. CDR3 length equals 12 residues. Germline values: CDR1 LGHNT, CDR2 FRNRAP. The CDR3 loop is CASGGVFTEAFF. The CDR3 DNA reads as TGTGCTAGTGGCGGGGTATTCACTGAAGCTTTCTTT.

The CDR3 nucleotides are TGTGCCAGCAGCTTAATGGGACAGGGGTACTATGAGCAGTTCTTC. Its translation: CASSLMGQGYYEQFF. The V and J genes are TRBV7-3 and TRBJ2-1; 10 bases align to TRBD1. CDR1 is SGHTA, CDR2 FQGTGA, per germline. Trimming took 1 base from V and 8 from J; bases not matched to a gene: 5. This CDR3 comprises 15 residues. The variable domain in full, completed from reference TRBV7-3 and TRBJ2-1, reads GAGVSQTPSNKVTEKGKYVELRCDPISGHTALYWYRQSLGQGPEFLIYFQGTGAADDSGLPNDRFFAVRPEGSVSTLKIQRTERGDSAVYLCASSLMGQGYYEQFFGPGTRLTVL.

The chain is built from TRBV18 and TRBJ2-2; 8 bases map to TRBD2. There are 18 residues in the CDR3. Losses at the gene ends were 1 base for V and 5 bases for J; bases not matched to a gene: 12. Germline values: CDR1 KGHSH, CDR2 LQKENI. This CDR3 reads CASSPRNSGTARTGELFF. CDR3 in DNA: TGTGCCAGCTCACCACGTAATAGCGGGACGGCCCGAACCGGGGAGCTGTTTTTT.